This passage covers 13 T cell receptor beta chains from one sample sequenced in a study of blood T cell repertoires in COVID-19. TCRdb's table, derived via immunoSEQ multiplex PCR, lists solely in-frame clones and lacks some. The sample records fewer than 110,000 clones, around 88% being singletons. Sample: peripheral blood. These receptors were obtained from a man in his fifties with active or convalescent COVID-19.

V and J are TRBV27 and TRBJ2-7; tentatively, D is TRBD1 (7 bases). CDR1 is MNHEY, CDR2 SMNVEV, per germline (reference sequence). This CDR3 has 23 amino acids. In nucleotides, the CDR3 is TGTGGATTAGCAGTTTCCGTCTCGTTGGCGGGACAGTCTCGTTGGCGGGACTCCTACGAGCAGTACTTC. Residues: CGLAVSVSLAGQSRWRDSYEQYF.

The chain uses TRBV28 and TRBJ2-3; TRBD2 matches 13 bases. CDR1 MDHEN and CDR2 SYDVKM come from the germline V gene. The CDR3 sequence is 16 residues long. V shed 6 bases and J 5 bases; nucleotides not matched to a gene: 8. This chain's CDR3 is CASRPGLAGNQDTQYF. CDR3 bases: TGTGCCAGCAGACCGGGACTAGCGGGAAATCAAGATACGCAGTATTTT.

This chain links TRBV6-2 or TRBV6-3 with TRBJ2-1, with 11 bases aligning to TRBD2. Germline CDR1 and CDR2: MNHEY and SVGEGT. Losses at the gene ends were 6 bases for V and 0 bases for J; bases not matched to a gene: 7. CDR3 length: 17 amino acids. The CDR3 here is CASSLSTSGSSYNEQFF. The CDR3 DNA reads as TGTGCCAGCAGCCTATCCACTAGCGGGAGCTCCTACAATGAGCAGTTCTTC.

The chain combines TRBV7-8 with TRBJ2-4; D is ambiguous. CDR1 is SGHVS and CDR2 is FQNEAQ in the germline V gene. Trimming pared 5 bases from V and 0 bases from J, leaving 11 bases between. This CDR3 region has 15 residues. The CDR3 coding sequence is TGTGCCAGCAGCCCGTTGGCCCTAGCCAAAAACATTCAGTACTTC. This encodes CASSPLALAKNIQYF.

V and J are TRBV28 and TRBJ2-7; a weak D match, TRBD1 (5 bases). Per germline, CDR1 MDHEN and CDR2 SYDVKM. The V gene lost 4 bases and the J gene lost 2 bases, with 15 bases spanning the gap. The CDR3 has 15 residues. CDR3 nucleotide sequence: TGTGCCAGCAGTTCAGGGTCGGCTTTTACCTACGAGCAGTACTTC. Amino acids: CASSSGSAFTYEQYF.

The chain joins TRBV18 to TRBJ2-7; 8 nucleotides align to TRBD1. CDR1 KGHSH and CDR2 LQKENI come from the germline V gene. This CDR3 contains 14 residues. The V gene end was trimmed by 2 bases and the J gene end by 6 bases; junction bases not matched to a gene: 6. This chain's CDR3 is CASSPMQGAGEQYF. CDR3 nucleotide sequence: TGTGCCAGCTCACCAATGCAGGGGGCTGGCGAGCAGTACTTC.

J is TRBJ1-1 and V is TRBV28; D gene unclear. The CDR3 loop spans 15 amino acids. Germline V gene data show CDR1 as MDHEN and CDR2 as SYDVKM. Trimming cost V 5 bases and J 4 bases, with 17 bases left between them. The CDR3 region is CASSPPESSATEAFF. CDR3 nucleotide sequence: TGTGCCAGCAGTCCACCCGAGAGCAGCGCCACTGAAGCTTTCTTT.

This clone appeared once. The J gene is TRBJ1-5, the V gene TRBV11-2; no definite D call. Germline-derived CDR1 and CDR2 are SGHAT and FQNNGV. The CDR3 is 15 residues long. V was shortened by 5 bases and J by 5 bases, with 16 bases between the two germline ends. The CDR3 loop reads CASSSDGGGHQPQHF. As DNA, the CDR3 is TGTGCCAGCAGCAGTGATGGAGGAGGTCATCAGCCCCAGCATTTT.

This rearrangement joins TRBV6-6 to TRBJ2-1; 10 positions match TRBD2. This CDR3 is built from 16 residues. Looked up from germline, CDR1 is MNHNY and CDR2 is SVGAGI (reference sequence). V shed 6 bases, J shed 5 bases, and the junction held 10 bases outside the gene matches. CDR3 nucleotides: TGTGCCAGCAGCCGATCCGGACTAGCGGCCGACAATGAGCAGTTCTTC. Translated, it gives CASSRSGLAADNEQFF.

This sequence joins TRBV3-1 (or the pseudogene TRBV3-2) and TRBJ1-1; perhaps TRBD1 as D (5 bases). CDR1 LGHDT and CDR2 YNNKEL come from the germline V gene (reference sequence). This CDR3 contains 15 residues. The V end lost 2 bases, the J end lost 1 base, and 11 bases lay between the germline ends. This CDR3 reads CASSQFGAENTEAFF. CDR3 nucleotide sequence: TGTGCCAGCAGCCAATTTGGGGCCGAGAACACTGAAGCTTTCTTT.

The genes are TRBV28 and TRBJ2-3, with D possibly being TRBD2 (6 bases). V shed 5 bases and J shed 6 bases, with 21 bases lying between them. Germline CDR1 reads MDHEN; CDR2 reads SYDVKM. The CDR3 length is 16 residues. The CDR3 is CASSLPLKGRGDTQYF. The CDR3 bases are TGTGCCAGCAGTCTCCCCTTAAAGGGCCGGGGGGATACGCAGTATTTT. Combining the CDR3 with reference TRBV28 and TRBJ2-3 gives the whole variable domain DVKVTQSSRYLVKRTGEKVFLECVQDMDHENMFWYRQDPGLGLRLIYFSYDVKMKEKGDIPEGYSVSREKKERFSLILESASTNQTSMYLCASSLPLKGRGDTQYFGPGTRLTVL.

The chain couples TRBV6-6 to TRBJ2-3; 16 bases are shared with TRBD2. The V and J ends lost 5 bases and 0 bases, in that order; junction bases with no gene match: 5. Germline CDR1 reads MNHNY; CDR2 reads SVGAGI (reference sequence). CDR3 length: 18 amino acids. The CDR3 sequence: CASSPGLAGGLSTDTQYF. In DNA, the CDR3 is TGTGCCAGCAGTCCGGGACTAGCGGGAGGGCTAAGCACAGATACGCAGTATTTT.

The J gene is TRBJ2-7, the V gene TRBV5-5; 9 nucleotides line up with TRBD2. This CDR3 comprises 17 residues. CDR1 SGHKS and CDR2 YYEKEE come from the germline V gene (reference sequence). V lost 0 bases, J lost 4 bases, and 11 bases stayed unmatched. The CDR3 here is CASSLAPGVAGEYEQYF. The CDR3 region has the DNA TGTGCCAGCAGCTTGGCCCCCGGGGTAGCGGGAGAATACGAGCAGTACTTC. The variable domain in full, completed from reference TRBV5-5 and TRBJ2-7, reads DAGVTQSPTHLIKTRGQQVTLRCSPISGHKSVSWYQQVLGQGPQFIFQYYEKEERGRGNFPDRFSARQFPNYSSELNVNALLLGDSALYLCASSLAPGVAGEYEQYFGPGTRLTVT.